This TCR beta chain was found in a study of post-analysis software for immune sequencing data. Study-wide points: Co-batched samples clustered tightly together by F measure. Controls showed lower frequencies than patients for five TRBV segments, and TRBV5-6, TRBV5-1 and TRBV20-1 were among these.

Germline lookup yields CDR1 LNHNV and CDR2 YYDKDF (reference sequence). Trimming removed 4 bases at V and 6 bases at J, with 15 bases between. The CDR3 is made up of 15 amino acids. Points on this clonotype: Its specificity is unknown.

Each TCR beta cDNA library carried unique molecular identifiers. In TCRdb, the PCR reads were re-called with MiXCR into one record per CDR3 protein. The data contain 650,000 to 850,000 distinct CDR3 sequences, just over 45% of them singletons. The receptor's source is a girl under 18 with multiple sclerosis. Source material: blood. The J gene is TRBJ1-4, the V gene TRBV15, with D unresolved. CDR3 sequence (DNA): TGTGCCACCAGCACCTCTCGGACCGCGCATGAAAAACTGTTTTTT. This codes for CATSTSRTAHEKLFF.